Listed below are T cell receptor beta chains from one sample, sequenced in a study of monozygotic twins with inflammatory bowel disease. Each CDR3 protein gets one entry in TCRdb, which reprocessed the 5' RACE reads and gives no DNA. This repertoire includes 300,000 to 450,000 distinct CDR3 sequences. The sequencing sample was made of blood. These receptors were obtained from a human donor with ulcerative colitis or Crohn's disease, or a healthy co-twin of an affected twin (not recorded which). Both conserved end residues are part of each CDR3. The order of the fields is V gene, J gene, CDR3 protein.

TRBV20-1	TRBJ1-1	CSASSGMMNTEAFF
TRBV7-8	TRBJ2-3	CASSPTFSDTQYF
TRBV7-2	TRBJ2-3	CASSLGASGGVYF
TRBV7-6	TRBJ1-5	CASSQALGNQPQHF
TRBV11-2	TRBJ2-7	CASSSLTASYEQYF
TRBV20-1	TRBJ2-4	CSARDPGTIQYF
TRBV20-1	TRBJ2-3	CSAPLAGGFTDTQYF
TRBV9	TRBJ1-2	CASSVSLGYSSYGYTF
TRBV2	TRBJ2-6	CAKTTGTGFNVLTF
TRBV7-2	TRBJ2-1	CASSLGSGGAPYNEQFF
TRBV7-2	TRBJ2-2	CASSLAAGGLSGELFF
TRBV27	TRBJ2-1	CASSPIAGSNEQFF
TRBV28	TRBJ2-5	CASSLQGIQETQYF
TRBV4-2	TRBJ1-3	CASSPQPHGGSGNTIYF